This TCR beta chain was obtained from a study of vaccination and CD4 T cells after COVID-19 (dated by TCRdb to the early 2020s). The study in broad terms: Convalescent patients had a positive SARS-CoV-2 result on nasal swab PCR, and of these patients, under ten had mild disease and one had severe disease. Post-COVID blood samples were collected from convalescent patients a median of approximately 100 days after diagnosis, with a range of roughly 30 to 170 days. In control cultures, a CEFX viral epitope pool was used as positive control, an HIV-1 Nef peptide pool was used as negative control, or no peptide was added. The cultures were stimulated with overlapping spike peptide pools from SARS-CoV-2 and from the common cold coronaviruses HCoV-NL63, HCoV-OC43 and HCoV-229E. The convalescent cohort comprised six males and four females, including two Hispanic individuals, seven Caucasians, two Asians and one multiracial person. In ten to eleven COVID-19 convalescent patients and a handful of infection-naive healthy vaccine recipients, researchers compared the spike-specific CD4+ TCR repertoire from before mRNA vaccination with the repertoire from after. Post-vaccine blood samples were obtained a median of around 67 days after the second vaccine dose, with a range of roughly 14 to 241 days. Participants got two doses of the Pfizer-BioNTech BNT162b2 vaccine (n=8) or two doses of the Moderna mRNA-1273 vaccine (n=2).

Study-wide conclusions, independent of this receptor: In convalescent patients, nearly all vaccine-specific clones (304 of 307) were found to be mono-reactive for SARS-CoV-2 spike rather than cross-reactive with common cold coronaviruses. Among convalescent patients, a median around 83% of the SARS-CoV-2-reactive clones seen after vaccination appeared only after vaccination, which suggests priming specific to the vaccine. The study included relatively few convalescent patients and did not analyze early timepoints after natural infection. Although the median number of SARS-CoV-2-reactive clonotypes went up from some 23 after infection to around 40 after vaccination, the increase was not significant.

In the germline V gene (reference sequence), CDR1 corresponds to DFQATT and CDR2 to SNEGSKA. Trimming at the junction amounts to 7 bases on V and 5 bases on J, and the germline ends lie 17 bases apart. The CDR3 numbers 13 residues from cysteine through phenylalanine. Of the read, only the CDR3 DNA is kept; its 39 bases are in frame from base 1. The treatment or condition tag for this specimen amounts to: roughly 11-day PBMC culture with coronavirus spike peptide pools or control peptides (ViraFEST assay). The ViraFEST assay was used in the study, in which antigen-specific T cells were expanded with peptide pools and expanded clonotypes were subsequently identified by TCR sequencing. The convalescent patients' positive SARS-CoV-2 PCR tests fell between March and December 2020, which was before the Alpha, Beta and Delta variants emerged in the United States. Each well held some 2 million PBMCs cultured with around 10 ug/ml peptide pools in IMDM containing roughly 5% human AB serum and roughly 9.3 IU/ml IL-2. Half of the culture medium was replaced with fresh IL-2-containing medium on days 3 and 7. After 9 to 10 days of culture, CD4+ T cells were isolated by negative selection using the EasySep CD4+ T cell isolation kit. PBMCs were separated from whole blood using Ficoll-Paque Plus gradient centrifugation and then either used fresh or cryopreserved at -140C. Each culture condition was generally run in triplicate wells.

In the case of this clonotype: This receptor's antigen is unknown. It has no much larger one-base neighbor in the sample; base qualities were not kept.

Library preparation used PCR. At the Johns Hopkins FTIC core, DNA from the cultured CD4+ T cells underwent TCR sequencing with the Oncomine TCR Beta short-read assay. The QIAamp micro DNA kit was used to extract genomic DNA from the cultured CD4+ T cells. Oncomine TCR Beta libraries from cultured CD4+ T cells were pooled with unique dual indexes and sequenced on an Illumina iSeq 100. In the source study's methods: Non-productive sequences were removed, and CDR3s not starting with C, not ending with F or W, or shorter than 7 amino acids were discarded. The MANAFEST web application identified antigen-specific clonotypes by comparing peptide-stimulated wells against reference wells and other culture wells. For a clone to be called positive, the clone needed an FDR below 0.05, an odds ratio above 5, and a productive frequency above 0.1% in at least two of three replicate wells. A clonotype was classed as cross-reactive if the clonotype showed significant expansion both in SARS-CoV-2 spike wells and in at least one common cold coronavirus spike condition. CDR3 homology was assessed with Levenshtein distances (stringdist) and unrooted phylogenetic trees (ape) in R version 3.6.1. Using fastp at Q25 and MiXCR, TCRdb reprocessed the public reads and kept productive beta chains. All rows with the same CDR3 protein become a single entry with the most common DNA and genes. The V and J calls reflect TCRdb's pipeline rather than the authors' work. The sample table contains more than 7,500 distinct CDR3 sequences; only one count was recorded for around 54% of them. The ten largest clones capture less than 8.5% of the sample.

Sequences were obtained from CD4+ T cells from blood, cultured in vitro. The chain is made from TRBV20-1 and TRBJ1-2; a weak D assignment points to TRBD1 (5 bases agree). The receptor's source is a human donor who had recovered from COVID-19. CDR3 protein: CSVRRGAVYGYTF. In nucleotide form, the sequence is TGCAGTGTTAGGAGAGGGGCCGTATATGGCTACACCTTC.